This TCR beta chain is drawn from a study of control samples from healthy donors and cancer patients. TCRdb's copy holds only in-frame clones and misses some; the assay was immunoSEQ multiplex PCR. Of 150,000 to 200,000 clones listed, roughly 94% are singletons. Germline CDR1 LGHNT, CDR2 FRNRAP. Trimming stripped 0 bases from V and 4 bases from J, with 12 bases between. The CDR3 spans 16 residues. This TCR came from a woman between 40 and 55 years old in good health. The V and J genes are TRBV12-5 and TRBJ1-4; D gene unclear. The specimen sequenced was blood. CDR3 residues: CASGLVLPQINEKLFF. CDR3 DNA: TGTGCTAGTGGTTTGGTCCTCCCCCAGATTAATGAAAAACTGTTTTTT.